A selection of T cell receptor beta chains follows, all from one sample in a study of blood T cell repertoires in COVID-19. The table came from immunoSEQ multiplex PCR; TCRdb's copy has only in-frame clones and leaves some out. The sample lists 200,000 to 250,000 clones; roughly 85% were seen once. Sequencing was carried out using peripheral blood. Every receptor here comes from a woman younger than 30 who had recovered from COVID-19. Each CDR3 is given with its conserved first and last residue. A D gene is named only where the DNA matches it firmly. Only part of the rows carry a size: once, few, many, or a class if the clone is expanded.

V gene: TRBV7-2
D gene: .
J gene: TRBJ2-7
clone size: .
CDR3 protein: CASSSSGEQYF
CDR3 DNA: TGTGCCAGCAGCTCGAGCGGCGAGCAGTACTTC

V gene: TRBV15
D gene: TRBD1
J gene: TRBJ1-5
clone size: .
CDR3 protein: CATSSLTGASNQPQHF
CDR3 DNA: TGTGCCACCAGCAGCCTGACAGGGGCTAGCAATCAGCCCCAGCATTTT

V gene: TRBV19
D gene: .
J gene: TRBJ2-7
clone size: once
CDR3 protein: CARGAGPSYEQYF
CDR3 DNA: TGTGCCAGGGGGGCCGGTCCCTCCTACGAGCAGTACTTC

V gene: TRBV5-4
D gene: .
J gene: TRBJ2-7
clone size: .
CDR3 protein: CASSGGAGAGEQYF
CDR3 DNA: TGTGCCAGCAGCGGGGGGGCAGGGGCCGGGGAGCAGTACTTC

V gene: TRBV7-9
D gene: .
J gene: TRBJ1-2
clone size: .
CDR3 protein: CASSLGPGSNYGYTF
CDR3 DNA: TGTGCCAGCAGCTTAGGTCCAGGGTCTAACTATGGCTACACCTTC

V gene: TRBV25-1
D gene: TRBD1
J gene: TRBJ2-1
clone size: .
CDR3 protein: CATDPEGASYNEQFF
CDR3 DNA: TGTGCCACCGATCCAGAGGGGGCATCCTACAATGAGCAGTTCTTC

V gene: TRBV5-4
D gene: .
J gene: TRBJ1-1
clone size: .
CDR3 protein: CASSSQDWNTEAFF
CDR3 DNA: TGTGCCAGCAGCTCCCAGGACTGGAACACTGAAGCTTTCTTT

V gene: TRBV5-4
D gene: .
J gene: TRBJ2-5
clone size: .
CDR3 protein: CASSPGEETQYF
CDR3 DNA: TGTGCCAGCAGCCCGGGGGAAGAGACCCAGTACTTC

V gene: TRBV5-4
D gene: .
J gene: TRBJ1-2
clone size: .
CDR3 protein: CASRFRVESGYGYTF
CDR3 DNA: TGTGCCAGCAGATTCCGGGTCGAAAGTGGGTATGGCTACACCTTC

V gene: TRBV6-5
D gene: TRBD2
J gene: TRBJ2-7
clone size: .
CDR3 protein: CATGRGGSYEQYF
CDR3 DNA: TGTGCCACCGGGCGGGGGGGTTCCTACGAGCAGTACTTC

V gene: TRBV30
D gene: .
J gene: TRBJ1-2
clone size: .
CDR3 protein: CAWRGAGWGYTF
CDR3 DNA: TGTGCCTGGAGGGGGGCTGGGTGGGGCTACACCTTC

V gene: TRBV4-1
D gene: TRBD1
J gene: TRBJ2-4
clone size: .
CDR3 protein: CASSQVQGPVAKNIQYF
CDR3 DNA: TGCGCCAGCAGCCAAGTACAGGGGCCCGTAGCCAAAAACATTCAGTACTTC

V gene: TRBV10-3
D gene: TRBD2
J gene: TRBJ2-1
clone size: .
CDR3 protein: CAIRTSGSSYNEQFF
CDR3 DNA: TGTGCCATCAGGACTAGCGGGAGCTCCTACAATGAGCAGTTCTTC

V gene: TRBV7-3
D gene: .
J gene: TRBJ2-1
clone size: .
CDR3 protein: CASSLAAMISYNEQFF
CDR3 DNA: TGTGCCAGCAGCTTAGCGGCCATGATCTCCTACAATGAGCAGTTCTTC

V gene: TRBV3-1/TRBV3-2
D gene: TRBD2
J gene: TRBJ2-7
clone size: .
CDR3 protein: CASSRAEREGREQYF
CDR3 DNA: TGTGCCAGCAGCCGGGCAGAGCGGGAGGGGAGGGAGCAGTACTTC

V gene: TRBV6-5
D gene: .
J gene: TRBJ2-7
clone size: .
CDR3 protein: CASNPNRVSYEQYF
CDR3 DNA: TGTGCCAGCAACCCTAACAGGGTATCCTACGAGCAGTACTTC

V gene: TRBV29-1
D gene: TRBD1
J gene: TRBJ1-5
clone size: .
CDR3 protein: CSAKTGRQPQHF
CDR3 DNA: TGCAGCGCCAAGACAGGGCGGCAGCCCCAGCATTTT

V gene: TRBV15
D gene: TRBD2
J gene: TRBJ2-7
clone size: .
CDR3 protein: CATSPSGGERYEQYF
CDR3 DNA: TGTGCCACCAGCCCCAGCGGGGGGGAGCGATACGAGCAGTACTTC

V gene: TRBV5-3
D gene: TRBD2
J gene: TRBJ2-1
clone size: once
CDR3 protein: CARSLAGTSGRAPEYNEQFF
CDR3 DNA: TGTGCCAGAAGCTTGGCCGGGACTAGCGGGAGGGCCCCGGAGTACAATGAGCAGTTCTTC

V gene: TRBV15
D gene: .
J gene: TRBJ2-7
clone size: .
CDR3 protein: CATRDYQIYEQYF
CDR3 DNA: TGTGCCACCAGGGACTATCAAATATACGAGCAGTACTTC

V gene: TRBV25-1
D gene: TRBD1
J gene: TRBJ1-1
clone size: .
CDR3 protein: CASSDWTGGIEGTEAFF
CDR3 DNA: TGTGCCAGCAGTGATTGGACAGGGGGTATAGAAGGGACTGAAGCTTTCTTT

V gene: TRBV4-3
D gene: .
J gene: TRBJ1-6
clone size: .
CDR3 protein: CASSQEWQGGSPLHF
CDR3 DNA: TGCGCCAGCAGCCAAGAATGGCAGGGAGGATCACCCCTCCACTTT

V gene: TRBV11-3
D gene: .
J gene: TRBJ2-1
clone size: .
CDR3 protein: CASSLVGRQEQFF
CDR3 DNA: TGTGCCAGCAGCTTAGTCGGCCGACAAGAGCAGTTCTTC

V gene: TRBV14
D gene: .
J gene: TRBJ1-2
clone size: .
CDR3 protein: CASSPRGHFYGYTF
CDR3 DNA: TGTGCCAGCAGCCCCCGGGGACACTTCTATGGCTACACCTTC

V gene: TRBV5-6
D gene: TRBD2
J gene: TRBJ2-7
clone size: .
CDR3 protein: CASSHRTSGILQYF
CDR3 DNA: TGTGCCAGCAGCCATCGGACTAGCGGGATACTACAGTACTTC

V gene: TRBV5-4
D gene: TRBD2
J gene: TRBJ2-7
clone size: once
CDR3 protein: CASSFGLVRYEQYF
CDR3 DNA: TGTGCCAGCAGTTTCGGACTAGTGAGATACGAGCAGTACTTC

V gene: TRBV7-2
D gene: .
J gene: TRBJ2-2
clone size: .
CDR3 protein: CASSFSTGELFF
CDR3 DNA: TGTGCCAGCAGCTTTAGCACCGGGGAGCTGTTTTTT

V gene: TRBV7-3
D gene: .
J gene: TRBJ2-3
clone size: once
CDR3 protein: CASSLRAPTDTQYF
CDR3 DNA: TGTGCCAGCAGCTTAAGAGCGCCCACAGATACGCAGTATTTT

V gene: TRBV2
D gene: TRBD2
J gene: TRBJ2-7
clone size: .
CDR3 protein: CASRELAGRTYEQYF
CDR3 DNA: TGTGCCAGCAGGGAACTAGCGGGAAGGACCTACGAGCAGTACTTC

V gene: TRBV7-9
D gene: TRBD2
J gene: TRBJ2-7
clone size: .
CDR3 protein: CASSLGLATEQYF
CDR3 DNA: TGTGCCAGCAGCCTCGGACTAGCGACCGAGCAGTACTTC

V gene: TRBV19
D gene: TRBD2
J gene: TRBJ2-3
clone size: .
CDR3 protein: CASSIFYPADPGLGGESDTQYF
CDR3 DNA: TGTGCCAGTAGTATTTTCTACCCCGCAGATCCGGGACTAGGAGGGGAGTCAGATACGCAGTATTTT

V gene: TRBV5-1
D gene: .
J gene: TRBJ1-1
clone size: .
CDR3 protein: CASSLGTANTEAFF
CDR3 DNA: TGCGCCAGCAGCTTGGGGACAGCGAACACTGAAGCTTTCTTT

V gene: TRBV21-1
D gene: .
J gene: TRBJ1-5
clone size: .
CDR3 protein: CAGSSRDSNQPQHF
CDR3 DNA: TGCGCCGGTTCCTCCAGGGATAGCAATCAGCCCCAGCATTTT

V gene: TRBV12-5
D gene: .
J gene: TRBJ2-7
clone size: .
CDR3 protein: CASPTTTEQYF
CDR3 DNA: TGTGCTTCACCGACTACCACTGAGCAGTACTTC

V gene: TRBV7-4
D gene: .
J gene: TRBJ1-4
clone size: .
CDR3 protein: CASSRDGGAGEKLFF
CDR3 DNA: TGTGCCAGCAGCCGTGATGGGGGGGCAGGAGAAAAACTGTTTTTT

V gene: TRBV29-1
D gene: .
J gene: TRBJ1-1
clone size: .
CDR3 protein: CSVGQTADPFTEAFF
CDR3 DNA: TGCAGCGTTGGCCAAACAGCTGACCCTTTCACTGAAGCTTTCTTT

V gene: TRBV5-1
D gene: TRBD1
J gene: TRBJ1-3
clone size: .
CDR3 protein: CASSLAPDRARNTIYF
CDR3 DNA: TGCGCCAGCAGCTTGGCCCCGGACAGGGCCAGGAACACCATATATTTT

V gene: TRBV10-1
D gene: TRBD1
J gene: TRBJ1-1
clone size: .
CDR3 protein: CASSNSGTGDEAFF
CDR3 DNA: TGCGCCAGCAGTAATTCCGGGACAGGCGATGAAGCTTTCTTT

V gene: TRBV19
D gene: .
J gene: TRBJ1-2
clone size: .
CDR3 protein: CASSIGSGYTF
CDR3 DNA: TGTGCCAGTAGTATAGGTAGTGGCTACACCTTC

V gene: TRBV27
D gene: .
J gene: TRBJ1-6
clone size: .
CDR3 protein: CASSLSRGSGFSNSPLHF
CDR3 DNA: TGTGCCAGCAGTTTATCGAGGGGGTCGGGCTTCTCCAATTCACCCCTCCACTTT

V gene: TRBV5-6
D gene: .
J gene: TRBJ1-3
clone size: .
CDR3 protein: CASSQTGNTIYF
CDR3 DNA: TGTGCCAGCAGCCAGACTGGAAACACCATATATTTT

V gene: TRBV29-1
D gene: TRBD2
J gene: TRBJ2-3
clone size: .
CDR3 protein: CSVGGLAERWTDTQYF
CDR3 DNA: TGCAGCGTTGGGGGACTAGCGGAGAGGTGGACAGATACGCAGTATTTT

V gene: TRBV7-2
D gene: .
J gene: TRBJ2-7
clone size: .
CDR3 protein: CASSSQGLGPYEQYF
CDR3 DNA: TGTGCCAGCAGCTCCCAGGGCCTGGGCCCCTACGAGCAGTACTTC

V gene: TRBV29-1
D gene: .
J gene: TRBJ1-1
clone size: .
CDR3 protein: CSVVTGNTEAFF
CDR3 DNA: TGCAGCGTTGTCACAGGGAACACTGAAGCTTTCTTT

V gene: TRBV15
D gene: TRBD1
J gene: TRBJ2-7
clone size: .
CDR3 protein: CATSRDGGQGAPYEQYF
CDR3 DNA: TGTGCCACCAGCAGAGATGGGGGACAGGGAGCCCCCTACGAGCAGTACTTC

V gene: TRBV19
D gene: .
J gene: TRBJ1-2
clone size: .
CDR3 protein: CASSIWRVTYGYTF
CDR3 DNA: TGTGCCAGTAGTATTTGGAGGGTCACCTATGGCTACACCTTC

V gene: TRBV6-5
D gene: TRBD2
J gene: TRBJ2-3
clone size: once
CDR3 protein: CASKLAGASLDTQYF
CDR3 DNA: TGTGCCAGCAAACTAGCGGGAGCTAGTCTGGATACGCAGTATTTT

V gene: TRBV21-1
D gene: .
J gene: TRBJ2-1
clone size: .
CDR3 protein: CASSKQPSGRENEQFF
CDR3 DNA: TGTGCCAGCAGCAAACAGCCTAGCGGGAGGGAGAATGAGCAGTTCTTC

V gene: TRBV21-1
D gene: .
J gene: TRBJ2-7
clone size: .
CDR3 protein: CASSKRVWRQGDEQYF
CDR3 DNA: TGTGCCAGCAGCAAAAGAGTTTGGAGACAGGGGGACGAGCAGTACTTC

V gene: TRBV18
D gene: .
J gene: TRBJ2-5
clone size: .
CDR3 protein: CASSRLIQETQYF
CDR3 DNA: TGTGCCAGCTCTCGACTGATCCAAGAGACCCAGTACTTC

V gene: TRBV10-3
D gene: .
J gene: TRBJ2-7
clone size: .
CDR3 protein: CAISATTGEQYF
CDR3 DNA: TGTGCCATCAGCGCAACCACCGGTGAGCAGTACTTC

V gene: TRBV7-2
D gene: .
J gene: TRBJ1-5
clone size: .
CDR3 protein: CASSLDSFSNQPQHF
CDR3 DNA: TGTGCCAGCAGCTTAGACAGCTTTAGCAATCAGCCCCAGCATTTT

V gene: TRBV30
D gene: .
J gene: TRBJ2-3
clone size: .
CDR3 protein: CAWLTESTDTQYF
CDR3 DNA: TGTGCCTGGTTGACGGAGAGCACAGATACGCAGTATTTT

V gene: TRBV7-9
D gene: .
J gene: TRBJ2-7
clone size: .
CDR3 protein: CASSFPVSYEQYF
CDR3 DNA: TGTGCCAGCAGCTTTCCTGTCTCCTACGAGCAGTACTTC

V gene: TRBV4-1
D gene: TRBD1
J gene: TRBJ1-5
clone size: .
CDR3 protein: CASSQAGTDYQPQHF
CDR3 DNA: TGCGCCAGCAGCCAAGCGGGGACAGACTATCAGCCCCAGCATTTT

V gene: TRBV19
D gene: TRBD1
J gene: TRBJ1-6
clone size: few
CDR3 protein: CASSTGQNNSPLHF
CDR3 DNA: TGTGCCAGTAGTACGGGACAGAATAATTCACCCCTCCACTTT

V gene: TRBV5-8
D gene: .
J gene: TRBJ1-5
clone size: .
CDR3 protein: CASKAALISNQPQHF
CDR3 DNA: TGTGCCAGCAAAGCGGCCCTAATAAGCAATCAGCCCCAGCATTTT

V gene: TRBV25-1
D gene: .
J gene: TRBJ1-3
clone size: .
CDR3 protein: CASITGDSGNTIYF
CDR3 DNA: TGTGCCAGCATAACGGGGGACTCTGGAAACACCATATATTTT